The source of this T cell receptor beta chain is a study of neoadjuvant nivolumab and ipilimumab in lung cancer. Study findings and constraints: TCR richness and clonality were higher in tumors than adjacent uninvolved lung. Higher pretherapy blood TCR richness went with higher resected-tumor richness.

The CDR3 loop spans 13 amino acids. With V trimmed by 2 bases and J by 7 bases, 3 bases remained unmatched. Germline CDR1 and CDR2: SGHTA and FQGNSA. Clones were sequenced by immunoSEQ multiplex PCR, and TCRdb holds only the in-frame ones, with some missing. The table shows fewer than 35,000 clones, with roughly 80% occurring only once. Details on this clone: Antigen specificity is unknown.

The gene calls are TRBV7-2 and TRBJ1-2; 8 bases line up with TRBD1. The TCR sequence derives from an adult with non-small cell lung cancer. This material consisted of peripheral blood, taken before neoadjuvant nivolumab, alone or with ipilimumab. CDR3 amino acids: CASSLNTGGGYTF. The CDR3, as DNA: TGTGCCAGCAGCTTAAACACAGGGGGTGGCTACACCTTC.